The T cell receptor beta chain described here comes from a study of T cell changes during pregnancy in multiple sclerosis. In this sample, this clone turned up a few times. Sequencing was performed with immunoSEQ multiplex PCR; in TCRdb, only in-frame clones are kept and a portion is missing. This table has roughly 14,000 clones, around 83% appearing once. Here the sequenced sample was CD8+ T cells from peripheral blood mononuclear cells, taken after pregnancy. The sequence was collected from a female donor in good health, enrolled as a control in a pregnancy study.

This chain's CDR3 is CASSQVTGAGANVLTF. CDR3 DNA: TGCGCCAGCAGCCAAGTTACAGGCGCTGGGGCCAACGTCCTGACTTTC. The rearrangement uses TRBV4-3 and TRBJ2-6, with D tentatively TRBD1 (5 bases). The germline CDR1 and CDR2 sequences are LGHNA and YSLEER. The CDR3 totals 16 residues. V shed 1 base and J shed 2 bases, with 9 bases lying between them.